The clone carrying this T cell receptor beta chain occurred a few times. Its antigen is as yet unknown. TCRdb re-analysed the 5' RACE reads in MiXCR, keeping a single row per CDR3 protein. The sample carries just over 500,000 distinct CDR3 sequences, 22% recorded once. The data were obtained in a study of identical twins. Study observations and caveats: There is a chance that invariant MAIT and iNKT cells partially muddied zero-insertion analyses.

The same data also contributed to another study, on T cells expressing NK-cell markers.

This TCR was recovered from a woman aged 18-35 years in good health. Sequences were obtained from CD4+ T cells sorted from blood.

For the CDR3, the DNA is TGCAGCGTTGACTTCCACACCTACGAGCAGTACTTC. Protein sequence: CSVDFHTYEQYF. The rearrangement joins TRBV29-1 to TRBJ2-7; no clear D gene. The ends were cut back, 3 bases at V and 2 bases at J, with 8 bases in the middle. CDR1 and CDR2 (germline): SQVTM, ANQGSEA. This CDR3 is 12 amino acids long.